This TCR beta chain was documented in a study of technical replicates of blood from four donors. TCRdb's table, derived via immunoSEQ multiplex PCR, lists solely in-frame clones and lacks some. The sample has 75,000 to 85,000 clones, approximately 78% seen once. The germline CDR1 and CDR2 sequences are SEHNR and FQNEAQ (reference sequence). This CDR3 is 18 amino acids long. The V segment lost 0 bases and the J segment 5 bases; nucleotides outside the gene matches: 11. Material for sequencing was PBMCs. The chain is built from TRBV7-9 and TRBJ2-1, with 9 positions matching TRBD2. The receptor was isolated from a human donor in good health. Some clones in this sample may be carry-over from other donors' samples. This chain's CDR3 is CASSLARGLAGSNNEQFF. DNA of the CDR3: TGTGCCAGCAGCTTAGCGCGGGGCCTAGCGGGATCCAACAATGAGCAGTTCTTC. The full variable domain, rest sourced from reference TRBV7-9 and TRBJ2-1, is DTGVSQNPRHKITKRGQNVTFRCDPISEHNRLYWYRQTLGQGPEFLTYFQNEAQLEKSRLLSDRFSAERPKGSFSTLEIQRTEQGDSAMYLCASSLARGLAGSNNEQFFGPGTRLTVL.